This T cell receptor beta chain was sequenced in a study of cytomegalovirus exposure and HLA in healthy donors. Across the study: The 550 to 800 first-cohort repertoires and the approximately 130 validation repertoires shared the same platform, a later analysis reported. Study outcomes and limitations: A later analysis found first-cohort TCR clusters tended to co-occur in the 90 to 150 validation repertoires. Reports described diagnosis of cytomegalovirus status by the classifier as highly specific and sensitive. The study labeled fewer than 200 TCR beta chains cytomegalovirus-associated.

The method was immunoSEQ multiplex PCR; TCRdb's version includes in-frame clones alone and lacks a portion of them. The table lists approximately 160,000 clones, approximately 86% of them singletons. Per the germline V gene, CDR1 is SNHLY and CDR2 is FYNNEI. V gave up 6 bases and J gave up 3 bases; unmatched junction bases: 9. The CDR3 is 15 amino acids. A word on this clone: Its antigen is unknown.

This chain joins TRBV2 and TRBJ2-3; 7 bases line up with TRBD2. The sequence derives from a woman aged 18-29 years in good health and CMV-seronegative. The sample comprised PBMCs. The chain's CDR3 is CASSAGTIGTDTQYF. The CDR3 coding sequence is TGTGCCAGCAGCGCCGGGACTATCGGGACAGATACGCAGTATTTT.